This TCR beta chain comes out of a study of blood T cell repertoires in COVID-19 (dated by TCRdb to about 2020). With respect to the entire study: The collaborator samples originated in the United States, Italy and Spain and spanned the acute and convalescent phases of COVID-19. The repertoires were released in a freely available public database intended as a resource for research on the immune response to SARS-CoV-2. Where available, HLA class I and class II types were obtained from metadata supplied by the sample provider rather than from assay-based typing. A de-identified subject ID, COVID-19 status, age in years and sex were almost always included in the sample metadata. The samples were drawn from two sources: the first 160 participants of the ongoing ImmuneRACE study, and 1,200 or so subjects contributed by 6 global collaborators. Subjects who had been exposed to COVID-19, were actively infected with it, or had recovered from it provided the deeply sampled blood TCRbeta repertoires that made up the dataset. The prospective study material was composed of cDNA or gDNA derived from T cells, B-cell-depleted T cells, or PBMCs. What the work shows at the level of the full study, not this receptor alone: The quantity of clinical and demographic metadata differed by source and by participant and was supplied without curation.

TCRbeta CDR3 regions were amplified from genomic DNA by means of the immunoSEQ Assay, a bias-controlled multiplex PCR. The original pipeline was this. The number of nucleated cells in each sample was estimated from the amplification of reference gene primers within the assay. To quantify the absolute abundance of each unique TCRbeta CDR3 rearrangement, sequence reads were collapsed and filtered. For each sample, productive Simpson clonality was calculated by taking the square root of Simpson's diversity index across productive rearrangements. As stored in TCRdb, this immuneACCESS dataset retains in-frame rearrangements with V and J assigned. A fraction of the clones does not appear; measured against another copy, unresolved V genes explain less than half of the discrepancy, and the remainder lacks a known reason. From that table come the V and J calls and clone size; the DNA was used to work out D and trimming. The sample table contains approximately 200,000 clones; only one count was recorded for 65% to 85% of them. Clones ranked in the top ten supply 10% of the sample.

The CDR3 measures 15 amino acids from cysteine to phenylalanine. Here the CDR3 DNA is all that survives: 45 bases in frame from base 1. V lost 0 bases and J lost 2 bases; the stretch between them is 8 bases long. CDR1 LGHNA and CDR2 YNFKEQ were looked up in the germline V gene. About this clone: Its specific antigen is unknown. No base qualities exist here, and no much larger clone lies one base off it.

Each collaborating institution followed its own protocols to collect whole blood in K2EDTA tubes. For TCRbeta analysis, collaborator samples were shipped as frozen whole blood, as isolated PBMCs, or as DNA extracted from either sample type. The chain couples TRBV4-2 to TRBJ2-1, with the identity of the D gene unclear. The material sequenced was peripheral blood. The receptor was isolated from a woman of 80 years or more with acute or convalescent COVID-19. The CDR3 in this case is CASSQDPGTYNEQFF. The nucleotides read TGTGCCAGCAGCCAAGATCCAGGAACCTACAATGAGCAGTTCTTC.